The text below deals with one TCR beta chain. The antigen remains undetermined. The table came from immunoSEQ multiplex PCR; TCRdb's copy has only in-frame clones and leaves some out. The table records 150,000 to 200,000 clones, 86% of them present only once. This sample is part of a study of cytomegalovirus exposure and HLA in healthy donors. Broader study findings: According to a subsequent analysis, TCR clusters identified in the first cohort showed a tendency to co-occur across the roughly 120 validation repertoires. Confirmation in vitro established that a few CMV-associated chains were specific for CMV antigens. TCR beta chains numbering 164 were designated cytomegalovirus-associated.

Separation from the approximately 720-subject first cohort characterized the roughly 130-subject validation cohort, to which the donors belonged. The germline V gene has CDR1 SGHAT and CDR2 FQDESV (reference sequence). Trimming left V 1 base short and J 3 bases short, with 9 bases between. The CDR3 sequence is 14 residues long. The specimen sequenced was PBMCs. This clonotype was obtained from a woman under 40 in good health and CMV-seronegative. The chain uses TRBV11-1 and TRBJ1-1; D uncertain. The DNA for the CDR3 is TGTGCCAGCAGCTTAGACGGCCCCGACACTGAAGCTTTCTTT. Its translation is CASSLDGPDTEAFF.